The following is a TCR beta chain sequence with its context. V lost 7 bases and J lost 6; bases outside the gene matches: 11. This CDR3 region has 15 residues. Germline V CDR1 and CDR2: MDHEN, SYDVKM. This entry is derived from a study of technical replicates of blood from a handful of donors. Sequenced by immunoSEQ multiplex PCR; TCRdb stores in-frame clones only, minus some. This table holds some 83,000 clones, just over 90% found once. Material for sequencing was T cells isolated from PBMCs. The clonotype originates from a human donor in good health. The rearrangement links TRBV28 to TRBJ2-7, with 11 bases aligning to TRBD1. In nucleotides, the CDR3 is TGTGCCAGCATCGGACAGGGGGCGGCGGTTTTCGAGCAGTACTTC. Residues: CASIGQGAAVFEQYF.